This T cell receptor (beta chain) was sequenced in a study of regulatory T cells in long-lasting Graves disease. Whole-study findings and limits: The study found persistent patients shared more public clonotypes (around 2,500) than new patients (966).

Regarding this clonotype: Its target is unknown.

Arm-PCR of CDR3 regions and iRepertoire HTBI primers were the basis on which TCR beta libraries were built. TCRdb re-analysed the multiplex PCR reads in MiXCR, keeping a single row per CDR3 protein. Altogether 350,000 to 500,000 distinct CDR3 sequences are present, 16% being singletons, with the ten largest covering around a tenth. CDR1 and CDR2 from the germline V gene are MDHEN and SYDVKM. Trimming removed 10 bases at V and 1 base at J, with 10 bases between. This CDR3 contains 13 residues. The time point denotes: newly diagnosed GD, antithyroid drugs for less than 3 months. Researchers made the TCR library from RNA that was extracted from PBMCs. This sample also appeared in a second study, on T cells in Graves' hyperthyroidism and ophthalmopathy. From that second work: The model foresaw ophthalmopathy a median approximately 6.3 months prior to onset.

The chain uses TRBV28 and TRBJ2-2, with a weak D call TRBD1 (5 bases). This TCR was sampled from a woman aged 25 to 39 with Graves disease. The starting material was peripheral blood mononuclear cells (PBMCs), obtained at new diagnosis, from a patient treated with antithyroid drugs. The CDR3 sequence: CATRAGNTGELFF. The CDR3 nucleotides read TGTGCCACCAGGGCCGGGAACACCGGGGAGCTGTTTTTT.